These T cell receptor beta chains were read from a single sample in a study of T cells in Graves' hyperthyroidism and ophthalmopathy. TCRdb redid the calling of the multiplex PCR reads with MiXCR, one entry per CDR3 protein. The top ten hold about 7.8% of the sample, which has almost 600,000 distinct CDR3 sequences, around 46% seen once. Sequencing input: peripheral blood or thyroid tissue (not recorded which). The source of these receptors is a woman younger than 30 with Graves' hyperthyroidism. CDR3s include the opening cysteine and the closing phenylalanine or tryptophan. The D gene is left open where the match is weak. The size field is filled for only some rows; it gives once, few, many or a size class.

abundance	v_gene	d_gene	j_gene	CDR3aa	CDR3nt
-	TRBV7-3	-	TRBJ2-6	CASSLTPGFAGANVLTF	TGTGCCAGCAGCTTAACCCCAGGGTTCGCTGGGGCCAACGTCCTGACTTTC
-	TRBV6-1	-	TRBJ1-1	CASSYPGRGNTEAFF	TGTGCCAGCAGTTACCCCGGACGGGGGAACACTGAAGCTTTCTTT
many	TRBV20-1	-	TRBJ2-7	CSARDHGSGASYEQYF	TGCAGTGCTAGAGATCATGGTAGCGGAGCCTCCTACGAGCAGTACTTC
-	TRBV2	-	TRBJ1-2	CASSLGHPVYGYTF	TGTGCCAGCAGCTTAGGACACCCAGTCTATGGCTACACCTTC
-	TRBV20-1	-	TRBJ2-1	CSANLGDKDNEQFF	TGCAGTGCTAATTTGGGGGATAAGGACAATGAGCAGTTCTTC
-	TRBV7-6	TRBD1	TRBJ2-2	CASSLGGTGAIGELFF	TGTGCCAGCAGCTTAGGCGGGACAGGGGCGATCGGGGAGCTGTTTTTT
many	TRBV7-8	TRBD1	TRBJ1-4	CASSPTGTGGEKLFF	TGTGCCAGCAGCCCAACCGGGACAGGGGGAGAAAAACTGTTTTTT
many	TRBV29-1	TRBD1	TRBJ1-2	CSALKGANYGYTF	TGCAGCGCCTTAAAGGGGGCGAACTATGGCTACACCTTC
-	TRBV9	-	TRBJ1-6	CATGRSYNSPLHF	TGTGCCACCGGCAGGTCGTATAATTCACCCCTCCACTTT
once	TRBV11-1	-	TRBJ2-7	CASSYSVEASASYEQYF	TGTGCCAGCAGCTATAGCGTAGAGGCTAGCGCTTCCTACGAGCAGTACTTC
-	TRBV20-1	-	TRBJ1-2	CSATSSGGYTF	TGCAGTGCTACATCCTCGGGTGGCTACACCTTC
-	TRBV7-2	TRBD1	TRBJ2-7	CASSRDRVKEQYF	TGTGCCAGCAGCCGGGACAGGGTAAAAGAGCAGTACTTC
-	TRBV29-1	-	TRBJ2-7	CSVAGGSGAYEQYF	TGCAGCGTTGCTGGGGGCTCTGGGGCCTACGAGCAGTACTTC
-	TRBV11-3	TRBD1	TRBJ1-6	CASSPRRQGATYNSPLHF	TGTGCCAGCAGCCCCCGCCGACAGGGGGCTACCTATAATTCACCCCTCCACTTT
-	TRBV2	-	TRBJ1-5	CASSARNGVGQPQHF	TGTGCCAGCAGTGCTAGGAATGGGGTAGGTCAGCCCCAGCATTTT
-	TRBV24-1	TRBD2	TRBJ2-7	CATSDSLAGLIYEQYF	TGTGCCACCAGTGACTCACTAGCGGGACTCATCTACGAGCAGTACTTC
many	TRBV10-3	-	TRBJ2-7	CAISESSEQYF	TGTGCCATCAGTGAGTCAAGCGAGCAGTACTTC
-	TRBV6-1	-	TRBJ1-1	CASSETSGTHINTEAFF	TGTGCCAGCAGCGAGACTAGCGGGACACACATCAACACTGAAGCTTTCTTT
-	TRBV4-2	-	TRBJ1-5	CASSQDSAGWAYEHF	TGTGCCAGCAGCCAAGATTCAGCGGGATGGGCCTACGAGCATTTT
few	TRBV6-5	-	TRBJ2-7	CASSPRDSLAEQYF	TGTGCCAGCAGTCCCCGGGACTCCCTTGCCGAGCAGTACTTC
-	TRBV7-9	-	TRBJ1-6	CASSLALLHF	TGTGCCAGCAGCTTAGCTCTCCTCCACTTT
few	TRBV4-1	-	TRBJ1-5	CASSHAKGQDQPQHF	TGCGCCAGCAGCCATGCCAAGGGGCAGGATCAGCCCCAGCATTTT
few	TRBV7-2	TRBD1	TRBJ2-5	CASSLVVSPDRGVWDQYF	TGTGCCAGCAGCTTAGTCGTCTCCCCGGACAGGGGTGTCTGGGACCAGTACTTC
-	TRBV7-9	-	TRBJ1-5	CASSLGALETQHF	TGTGCCAGCAGCTTAGGCGCGTTGGAGACCCAGCATTTT
-	TRBV20-1	TRBD1	TRBJ2-7	CSARDGGPGGTEQYF	TGCAGTGCTAGAGATGGGGGGCCAGGGGGCACCGAGCAGTACTTC
few	TRBV12-3/TRBV12-4	TRBD1	TRBJ2-7	CASSYLRGLSYEQYF	TGTGCCAGCAGTTATCTCAGGGGGCTGTCTTACGAGCAGTACTTC
-	TRBV7-8	TRBD2	TRBJ2-1	CASSLVAGMDNEQFF	TGTGCCAGCAGCTTAGTAGCGGGAATGGACAATGAGCAGTTCTTC
few	TRBV11-2	TRBD1	TRBJ1-5	CASSFQGAENQPQHF	TGTGCCAGCAGCTTTCAGGGGGCAGAGAATCAGCCCCAGCATTTT
-	TRBV2	TRBD1	TRBJ2-7	CASSESGGQGSEQYF	TGTGCCAGCAGTGAATCGGGGGGACAGGGGAGCGAGCAGTACTTC
few	TRBV12-3/TRBV12-4	TRBD1	TRBJ2-1	CANAGQASNEQFF	TGTGCCAACGCGGGACAGGCAAGCAATGAGCAGTTCTTC
many	TRBV7-9	TRBD1	TRBJ1-1	CASSLTGLNTEAFF	TGTGCCAGCAGCTTGACAGGGCTGAACACTGAAGCTTTCTTT
-	TRBV2	TRBD1	TRBJ2-7	CASSEEGQGYNEQYF	TGTGCCAGCAGTGAAGAGGGACAGGGCTACAATGAGCAGTACTTC
-	TRBV4-1	-	TRBJ1-6	CASSQDRAYFYNSPLHF	TGCGCCAGCAGCCAAGACAGGGCCTACTTCTATAATTCACCCCTCCACTTT
many	TRBV20-1	-	TRBJ2-7	CSVERDTYEQYF	TGCAGTGTGGAGCGGGACACCTACGAGCAGTACTTC
once	TRBV7-2	TRBD1	TRBJ1-6	CASSQQGASYNSPLHF	TGTGCCAGCAGCCAGCAGGGGGCTTCCTATAATTCACCCCTCCACTTT
-	TRBV24-1	-	TRBJ1-5	CATSDLGGQPQHF	TGTGCCACCAGTGATTTAGGGGGACAGCCCCAGCATTTT
-	TRBV7-3	TRBD1	TRBJ2-6	CASSLMTGAPSGANVLTF	TGTGCCAGCAGCCTAATGACAGGGGCCCCATCTGGGGCCAACGTCCTGACTTTC
many	TRBV7-9	-	TRBJ2-6	CASSPLEGSGANVLTF	TGTGCCAGCAGCCCACTGGAGGGTTCTGGGGCCAACGTCCTGACTTTC